These T cell receptor beta chains were read from a single sample in a study of blood T cell repertoires in COVID-19. The table came from immunoSEQ multiplex PCR; TCRdb's copy has only in-frame clones and leaves some out. The profile covers tens of thousands of clones, with roughly three quarters appearing a single time and 25% to 40% taken by the ten largest. The sample comprised peripheral blood. The receptors come from a human donor in a cohort sampled during active COVID-19. Both conserved end residues are part of each CDR3. D genes are given only for firm matches. Clone size is not always given. Where it is, it says once, few, many or a class for expanded clones.

d_call	clone_size	v_call	cdr3_length	j_call	cdr3_nt	cdr3_aa
TRBD1	many	TRBV7-8	14	TRBJ2-7	TGTGCCAGCAGCCGCCGGGACAGGGGACCCGAGCAGTACTTC	CASSRRDRGPEQYF
.	few	TRBV19	15	TRBJ1-1	TGTGCCAGTAGTTTATCTAGATACATGAACACTGAAGCTTTCTTT	CASSLSRYMNTEAFF
TRBD2	few	TRBV18	18	TRBJ2-7	TGTGCCAGCTCACCAGATTGGGGCGGGAGGCCTAACCCCTACGAGCAGTACTTC	CASSPDWGGRPNPYEQYF
.	.	TRBV28	19	TRBJ1-1	TGTGCCAGCAGTTTAGGGTGGAGTCTGACAGGTAGTGGGCGCACTGAAGCTTTCTTT	CASSLGWSLTGSGRTEAFF
TRBD1	.	TRBV9	16	TRBJ2-2	TGTGCCAGCAGCGTAGGACAGGGGACGAACACCGGGGAGCTGTTTTTT	CASSVGQGTNTGELFF
TRBD1	.	TRBV2	13	TRBJ1-1	TGTGCCAGCAGGGGACAGGGGGTTACTGAAGCTTTCTTT	CASRGQGVTEAFF
TRBD1	.	TRBV5-1	15	TRBJ2-1	TGCGCCAGCAGCCTCGGACAGGGGGCGTACAATGAGCAGTTCTTC	CASSLGQGAYNEQFF
.	.	TRBV6-5	15	TRBJ2-6	TGTGCCAGCAGTAAGGGGGGGACTGGGGCCAACGTCCTGACTTTC	CASSKGGTGANVLTF
.	.	TRBV20-1	9	TRBJ1-6	TGCAGTGCTAGTCCGTCCCTCCACTTT	CSASPSLHF
TRBD1	.	TRBV5-4	17	TRBJ2-7	TGTGCCAGCAGCTTGAAAGTGTCGCGACAGGGGTCCTACGAGCAGTACTTC	CASSLKVSRQGSYEQYF
TRBD2	.	TRBV7-2	18	TRBJ2-1	TGTGCCAGCAGCTCGACAGGGGGCGGGACTAGCGGGGGTCATGAGCAGTTCTTC	CASSSTGGGTSGGHEQFF
.	few	TRBV7-9	16	TRBJ2-1	TGTGCCAGCAGCTTACCCACAGGGAGCTCCTACAATGAGCAGTTCTTC	CASSLPTGSSYNEQFF
TRBD1	few	TRBV5-4	13	TRBJ2-2	TGTGCCACCGGGACAGGGAACGCCGGGGAGCTGTTTTTT	CATGTGNAGELFF
TRBD1	few	TRBV6-4	13	TRBJ1-5	TGTGCCAGCACACAACAGGGGCCTCAGCCCCAGCATTTT	CASTQQGPQPQHF
.	.	TRBV10-3	15	TRBJ1-2	TGTGCCATCAGTGAGTCATTTTCGGGGGGCCATGGCTACACCTTC	CAISESFSGGHGYTF
.	.	TRBV18	15	TRBJ2-5	TGTGCCAGCTCAGCACAAGGGACCCGGGGGGAGACCCAGTACTTC	CASSAQGTRGETQYF
.	.	TRBV25-1	13	TRBJ1-4	TGTGCCAGCAGTGAATCTGGGAGCGTAAAACTGTTTTTT	CASSESGSVKLFF
.	.	TRBV5-8	14	TRBJ1-2	TGTGCCAGCAGCTTTAGCAGGGGAGACTATGGCTACACCTTC	CASSFSRGDYGYTF
.	few	TRBV30	12	TRBJ1-4	TGTGCCTGGAAGGACTTGGGGGAAAAACTGTTTTTT	CAWKDLGEKLFF
.	once	TRBV27	13	TRBJ1-1	TGTGCCAGCAGTTTAGCGGTTCACACTGAAGCTTTCTTT	CASSLAVHTEAFF
.	once	TRBV29-1	10	TRBJ1-1	TGCAGCGTTCGACACGTTGAAGCTTTCTTT	CSVRHVEAFF
.	.	TRBV6-2/TRBV6-3	13	TRBJ2-7	TGTGCCAGCAGTTACCGGGGACAATACGAGCAGTACTTC	CASSYRGQYEQYF
.	.	TRBV5-1	18	TRBJ2-7	TGCGCCAGCAGCTTGAAGTTCGGGCTAGCGAGTAGCTCCTACGAGCAGTACTTC	CASSLKFGLASSSYEQYF
.	.	TRBV5-5	13	TRBJ2-7	TGTGCCAGCAGCCCACAGGGCCCCTACGAGCAGTACTTC	CASSPQGPYEQYF
.	few	TRBV3-1/TRBV3-2	15	TRBJ1-5	TGTGCCAGCAGCCAAGATCCCCTACGGGGACAGCCCCAGCATTTT	CASSQDPLRGQPQHF
.	.	TRBV3-1/TRBV3-2	14	TRBJ1-1	TGTGCCAGCAGCCGGGTGGGAGGGGGGAATGAAGCTTTCTTT	CASSRVGGGNEAFF
.	.	TRBV12-3/TRBV12-4	13	TRBJ1-6	TGTGCCAGCAGTCCCGACACATATTCACCCCTCCACTTT	CASSPDTYSPLHF
.	once	TRBV28	19	TRBJ2-3	TGTGCCAGCAGCGGACGGACCCACCGGCGGGGGCGATTATCAGATACGCAGTATTTT	CASSGRTHRRGRLSDTQYF
TRBD1	once	TRBV7-9	15	TRBJ2-2	TGTGCCAGCAGCTCGGACAGGGGCCCCACCGGGGAGCTGTTTTTT	CASSSDRGPTGELFF
TRBD1	.	TRBV5-4	15	TRBJ2-7	TGTGCCAGCAGCCCGCCGGGACAGGCAGACTACGAGCAGTACTTC	CASSPPGQADYEQYF
.	.	TRBV29-1	14	TRBJ2-2	TGCAGCGTCGAGGAGCAGACGAACACCGGGGAGCTGTTTTTT	CSVEEQTNTGELFF
.	.	TRBV2	15	TRBJ2-7	TGTGCCAGCAGGCCCGGGCGGCAGGGAACCTACGAGCAGTACTTC	CASRPGRQGTYEQYF